The 31 T cell receptor beta chains below all came from one sample that was sequenced in a study of blood T cell repertoires in COVID-19. The protocol was immunoSEQ multiplex PCR, while the TCRdb copy is restricted to in-frame clones and leaves out a portion. The sample yields nearly 350,000 clones, roughly 90% seen once. Sequencing used peripheral blood. The receptors shown here come from a woman in her 70s with COVID-19, enrolled during active disease.

The rearrangement uses TRBV9 and TRBJ1-4; D might be TRBD1 (5 bases). V was cut by 3 bases and J by 8 bases, with 14 bases left in between. Germline V gene lookup returns CDR1 SGDLS and CDR2 YYNGEE. The CDR3 has 14 amino acids. DNA of the CDR3: TGTGCCAGCAGCGCCGGACATCCAGGGGAAAAACTGTTTTTT. Its translation: CASSAGHPGEKLFF.

The CDR3 DNA reads as TGTGCCAGCACCCGGACACCTAATCAGCCCCAGCATTTT. Translated, it gives CASTRTPNQPQHF. The V call is TRBV2, the J call TRBJ1-5, with D maybe TRBD1 (5 bases). Trimming took off 7 bases at V and 4 bases at J, with 11 bases between the two ends. CDR3 length: 13 amino acids. CDR1 is SNHLY, CDR2 FYNNEI, per germline.

This sequence joins TRBV30 and TRBJ1-5; no reliable D call. The CDR3 length is 12 residues. The germline V gene encodes CDR1 GTSNPN and CDR2 SVGIG (reference sequence). V was pared by 5 bases and J by 9 bases, with 14 bases between. Here the CDR3 reads CAWAPVSGPQHF. The CDR3 bases are TGTGCCTGGGCACCAGTTAGCGGGCCCCAGCATTTT.

The chain links TRBV7-3 to TRBJ2-1; 9 nucleotides match TRBD2. With 5 bases clipped from V and 9 bases from J, the junction kept 5 bases outside the gene matches. The CDR3 consists of 13 residues. From germline, CDR1 is SGHTA and CDR2 FQGTGA. CDR3 loop: CASSGAGGPEQFF. CDR3 nucleotide sequence: TGTGCCAGCAGCGGCGCGGGGGGGCCTGAGCAGTTCTTC.

This clone is a singleton in its sample. Distinct nucleotide sequences in the sample also encode this CDR3. The chain is built from TRBV6-5 and TRBJ1-2, with D possibly being TRBD1 (6 bases). The CDR3 has 13 residues. V was trimmed by 2 bases and J by 4 bases, leaving 8 bases between them. Germline CDR1 and CDR2: MNHEY and SVGAGI. CDR3 in DNA: TGTGCCAGCAGTTACCAGGGGAGCTATGGCTACACCTTC. As protein: CASSYQGSYGYTF.

V is TRBV11-3 and J is TRBJ2-3; 10 bases align to TRBD2. Germline assignment: CDR1 SGHNT and CDR2 YENEEA. Losses at the gene ends were 5 bases for V and 4 bases for J; bases not matched to a gene: 9. The length of the CDR3 is 16 residues. CDR3 sequence reads: CASSLQRGGPADTQYF. The CDR3 DNA sequence: TGTGCCAGCAGCCTGCAGCGGGGGGGGCCTGCAGATACGCAGTATTTT.

This rearrangement joins TRBV5-1 to TRBJ1-4; unclear D gene. CDR1 and CDR2 (germline): SGHRS, YFSETQ. The germline V and J ends were trimmed by 1 base and 0 bases, with 10 bases remaining between them. The CDR3 extends over 16 amino acids. The CDR3 here is CASSLSGSATNEKLFF. CDR3 sequence (DNA): TGCGCCAGCAGCTTGAGCGGGTCAGCAACTAATGAAAAACTGTTTTTT.

The chain couples TRBV5-4 to TRBJ2-7; TRBD2 matches 14 bases. Germline V gene data show CDR1 as SGHNT and CDR2 as YYREEE (reference sequence). The CDR3 consists of 17 residues. The trim removed 4 bases at V and 1 base at J, leaving 7 bases unmatched. CDR3 DNA: TGTGCCAGCAGCGCTGGACTAGCGGGGGGCCTTTCCTACGAGCAGTACTTC. This sequence encodes CASSAGLAGGLSYEQYF. The entire variable domain, with the rest obtained from reference TRBV5-4 and TRBJ2-7, is as follows: ETGVTQSPTHLIKTRGQQVTLRCSSQSGHNTVSWYQQALGQGPQFIFQYYREEENGRGNFPPRFSGLQFPNYSSELNVNALELDDSALYLCASSAGLAGGLSYEQYFGPGTRLTVT.

The chain uses TRBV9 and TRBJ2-2; the match to TRBD2 covers 11 bases. Trimming removed 2 bases from V and 5 bases from J; junction bases left unmatched: 5. The CDR3 is 16 amino acids. Germline V gives CDR1 SGDLS, CDR2 YYNGEE. For the CDR3, the DNA is TGTGCCAGCAGCGTTCGTCTAGCGGGGGGAACCGGGGAGCTGTTTTTT. Protein product: CASSVRLAGGTGELFF. Full variable domain (remainder filled in from reference TRBV9 and TRBJ2-2): DSGVTQTPKHLITATGQRVTLRCSPRSGDLSVYWYQQSLDQGLQFLIQYYNGEERAKGNILERFSAQQFPDLHSELNLSSLELGDSALYFCASSVRLAGGTGELFFGEGSRLTVL.

This rearrangement joins TRBV5-1 to TRBJ2-7, with D possibly being TRBD1 (6 bases). The CDR3 has 14 amino acids. Trimming shortened V by 4 bases and J by 2 bases, and 13 bases separated the two germline ends. Germline CDR1 and CDR2: SGHRS and YFSETQ. The CDR3 region is CASSQGPIAYEQYF. CDR3 in DNA: TGCGCCAGCAGCCAGGGGCCTATAGCCTACGAGCAGTACTTC.

V usage is TRBV18 and J usage is TRBJ1-3; D is undetermined. V was clipped by 5 bases and J by 0 bases, with 11 bases between them. The CDR3 runs 15 residues. Germline values: CDR1 KGHSH, CDR2 LQKENI. CDR3 region: CASSSTTSSGNTIYF. In DNA, the CDR3 is TGTGCCAGCTCATCGACAACCAGCTCTGGAAACACCATATATTTT.

This clone was observed a few times. V usage is TRBV11-3 and J usage is TRBJ1-3; D is ambiguous. The V end was cut by 5 bases, the J end by 0 bases, with 11 bases between. The germline V gene encodes CDR1 SGHNT and CDR2 YENEEA. The CDR3 runs 15 residues. The CDR3, as DNA: TGTGCCAGCAGCGCCCGAACAGACTCTGGAAACACCATATATTTT. It yields the protein CASSARTDSGNTIYF.

V and J are TRBV5-5 and TRBJ1-1; D call uncertain. Looked up from germline, CDR1 is SGHKS and CDR2 is YYEKEE (reference sequence). V shed 4 bases and J shed 1 base, with 8 bases lying between them. The CDR3 has 13 residues. CDR3 loop: CASSNSGNTEAFF. The CDR3 region has the DNA TGTGCCAGCAGCAACTCAGGGAACACTGAAGCTTTCTTT.

The chain couples TRBV9 to TRBJ1-2; 7 positions match TRBD1. V lost 4 bases and J lost 7; bases outside the gene matches: 16. The CDR3 totals 16 residues. Per germline, CDR1 SGDLS and CDR2 YYNGEE. CDR3: CASSPLIGGDRVGYTF. CDR3 in DNA: TGTGCCAGCAGCCCACTAATAGGGGGAGACAGGGTTGGCTACACCTTC.

V usage is TRBV30 and J usage is TRBJ1-2, with 8 bases identical to TRBD1. V shed 3 bases, J shed 7 bases, and the junction held 4 bases outside the gene matches. This CDR3 spans 12 amino acids. Looked up from germline, CDR1 is GTSNPN and CDR2 is SVGIG (reference sequence). CDR3 residues: CAWSTGGAGYTF. For the CDR3, the DNA is TGTGCCTGGAGCACAGGGGGTGCTGGCTACACCTTC.

The CDR3 coding sequence is TGCGCCAGCAGCCAAGAACGAGGGTGGAATTCACCCCTCCACTTT. This gives the protein CASSQERGWNSPLHF. The chain carries TRBV4-1 and TRBJ1-6; D ambiguous. The germline V gene has CDR1 MGHRA and CDR2 YSYEKL. The CDR3 has 15 residues. The V and J ends lost 0 bases and 7 bases respectively, with 10 bases between them.

The gene calls are TRBV29-1 and TRBJ1-1; perhaps TRBD1 as D (6 bases). The CDR3 extends over 14 amino acids. Trimming took off 7 bases at V and 7 bases at J, with 22 bases between the two ends. Germline-derived CDR1 and CDR2 are SQVTM and ANQGSEA. In DNA form, the CDR3 reads TGCAGCGCCTCCTTAGGAGGGGGGGCAGGTGAAGCTTTCTTT. As protein: CSASLGGGAGEAFF.

The genes are TRBV28 and TRBJ1-5, with 12 bases that match TRBD1. The trim removed 3 bases at V and 6 bases at J, leaving 3 bases unmatched. The CDR3 totals 15 residues. Germline V CDR1 and CDR2: MDHEN, SYDVKM. The CDR3 sequence: CASSFGTGGFQPQHF. CDR3 nucleotides: TGTGCCAGCAGTTTTGGGACAGGGGGCTTTCAGCCCCAGCATTTT. Full variable domain (rest looked up from reference TRBV28 and TRBJ1-5): DVKVTQSSRYLVKRTGEKVFLECVQDMDHENMFWYRQDPGLGLRLIYFSYDVKMKEKGDIPEGYSVSREKKERFSLILESASTNQTSMYLCASSFGTGGFQPQHFGDGTRLSIL.

This clone has a handful of counts. The J gene is TRBJ2-7, the V gene TRBV4-2, with D possibly being TRBD1 (5 bases). Trimming cost V 0 bases and J 4 bases, with 13 bases left between them. Per the germline V gene, CDR1 is LGHNA and CDR2 is YNFKEQ. The CDR3 has 15 residues. The CDR3 sequence is CASSQDRDLRYEQYF. DNA for the CDR3: TGTGCCAGCAGCCAAGACAGGGATCTACGATACGAGCAGTACTTC.

The V call is TRBV18, the J call TRBJ1-3; D gene ambiguous. The CDR3 runs to 16 residues. V was trimmed by 1 base and J by 2 bases, leaving 12 bases between them. Germline V gene lookup returns CDR1 KGHSH and CDR2 LQKENI. CDR3 region: CASSPLPTTTGNTIYF. Written as DNA, the CDR3 is TGTGCCAGCTCACCACTTCCTACGACAACTGGAAACACCATATATTTT.

J is TRBJ2-5 and V is TRBV20-1, with TRBD2 matching over 7 bases. Germline V lookup: CDR1 DFQATT, CDR2 SNEGSKA (reference sequence). V lost 3 bases, J lost 5 bases, and 6 bases stayed unmatched. The CDR3 is 13 amino acids. CDR3 nucleotides: TGCAGTGCTAGTCCGGGGGGACGGGAGACCCAGTACTTC. Translation: CSASPGGRETQYF.

The chain recombines TRBV4-1 with TRBJ2-1, with TRBD1 matching 8 bases. Germline V gives CDR1 MGHRA, CDR2 YSYEKL. J lost 7 bases, V lost 1 base, and 0 bases had no gene match. This CDR3 comprises 13 residues. CDR3 in DNA: TGCGCCAGCAGCCAAGGGGACAGGAATGAGCAGTTCTTC. It yields the protein CASSQGDRNEQFF.

V usage is TRBV5-8 and J usage is TRBJ1-6, with D possibly TRBD1 on 6 matching bases. Trimming took 1 base from V and 7 from J, leaving 12 bases between them. The CDR3 is 15 amino acids. The germline gives CDR1 SGHTS, CDR2 YDEGEE. The CDR3 region is CASSLYGRGNSPLHF. CDR3 DNA sequence: TGTGCCAGCAGCTTGTATGGCAGGGGAAATTCACCCCTCCACTTT.

DNA for the CDR3: TGTGCCAGCAGTGTAGGATCAGGGTTTAATTCACCCCTCCACTTT. Translated, it gives CASSVGSGFNSPLHF. The J gene is TRBJ1-6, the V gene TRBV7-9, with D possibly being TRBD1 (5 bases). Trimming took off 6 bases at V and 6 bases at J, with 15 bases between the two ends. The CDR3 has 15 amino acids. Looked up from germline, CDR1 is SEHNR and CDR2 is FQNEAQ (reference sequence).

This clone was observed a single time. This chain connects TRBV27 to TRBJ1-4; 8 positions match TRBD1. This CDR3 is built from 14 residues. In germline, CDR1 is MNHEY, CDR2 SMNVEV (reference sequence). Trimming took 5 bases from V and 8 from J; bases not matched to a gene: 7. The CDR3 loop is CASSPWTGREKLFF. Written as DNA, the CDR3 is TGTGCCAGCAGTCCGTGGACAGGGAGAGAAAAACTGTTTTTT.

V gene TRBV6-5 combines with J gene TRBJ2-7, with D possibly TRBD1 on 5 matching bases. V was shortened by 6 bases and J by 3 bases, with 15 bases between the two germline ends. The germline V gene encodes CDR1 MNHEY and CDR2 SVGAGI. The CDR3 extends over 14 amino acids. The CDR3: CASSATGINYEQYF. The CDR3 nucleotides are TGTGCCAGCAGCGCTACAGGTATTAACTACGAGCAGTACTTC.

As for this clone: It is unclear where the CDR3 begins or ends on the DNA, so no DNA is shown, and the CDR3 is as TCRdb lists it. The rearrangement joins TRBV6-5 to TRBJ1-4; whether TRBD1, the table's D call, matches the DNA was not checked. CDR1 MNHEY and CDR2 SVGAGI come from the germline V gene. The CDR3 adds up to 13 amino acids, both ends counted. CDR3 amino acids: CASSRPTGENCFF.

The V and J genes are TRBV9 and TRBJ2-3; D ambiguous. Germline V lookup: CDR1 SGDLS, CDR2 YYNGEE. Trimming pared 0 bases from V and 4 bases from J, leaving 9 bases between. The CDR3 sequence is 14 residues long. This chain's CDR3 is CASSVVYDSDTQYF. CDR3 DNA: TGTGCCAGCAGCGTAGTCTACGACTCAGATACGCAGTATTTT.

There are a few counts of this clone. This chain joins TRBV3-1 (or the pseudogene TRBV3-2) and TRBJ1-2, with D perhaps matching TRBD1 (5 bases). The germline V gene encodes CDR1 LGHDT and CDR2 YNNKEL (reference sequence). The CDR3 has 15 residues. The germline V and J ends were trimmed by 0 bases and 7 bases, with 15 bases remaining between them. Here the CDR3 reads CASSQEISGGSGYTF. The CDR3 nucleotides read TGTGCCAGCAGCCAAGAGATCTCGGGGGGGTCTGGCTACACCTTC.

The gene calls are TRBV2 and TRBJ1-4, with a tentative D call TRBD1 (5 bases). V was clipped by 7 bases and J by 2 bases, with 14 bases between them. The germline CDR1 and CDR2 sequences are SNHLY and FYNNEI. The CDR3 is 15 residues long. CDR3 in amino acids: CASTKGSSTNEKLFF. The CDR3 DNA follows: TGTGCCAGCACAAAGGGGTCGTCGACTAATGAAAAACTGTTTTTT. Full variable domain (outside the CDR3, taken from reference TRBV2 and TRBJ1-4): EPEVTQTPSHQVTQMGQEVILRCVPISNHLYFYWYRQILGQKVEFLVSFYNNEISEKSEIFDDQFSVERPDGSNFTLKIRSTKLEDSAMYFCASTKGSSTNEKLFFGSGTQLSVL.

The J gene is TRBJ1-1, the V gene TRBV5-6; 9 bases map to TRBD1. The CDR3 is 16 amino acids. Germline-derived CDR1 and CDR2 are SGHDT and YYEEEE. The V segment lost 1 base and the J segment 3 bases; nucleotides outside the gene matches: 7. This CDR3 is CASSLKGQGFYTEAFF. DNA of the CDR3: TGTGCCAGCAGCTTGAAGGGACAGGGATTTTACACTGAAGCTTTCTTT.